The 27 T cell receptor beta chains below were found in one sample sequenced in a study of T cell repertoires in cytomegalovirus infection. TCRdb processed the reads anew with MiXCR; each CDR3 protein has one entry. The data show approximately 700,000 distinct CDR3 sequences, about a third seen once. Material for sequencing was PBMCs. The receptors derive from a human donor in good health (CMV status not recorded). Some clones in this sample may be carry-over from other donors' samples.

In nucleotides, the CDR3 is TGCAGTGCTACCCGGACAGTCCGATCACCCCTCCACTTT. Translation gives CSATRTVRSPLHF. The chain couples TRBV20-1 to TRBJ1-6, with TRBD1 as a possible D gene (6 bases). With 4 bases removed from V and 10 bases from J, the gap between germline ends came to 14 bases. The CDR3 runs 13 residues. The germline gives CDR1 DFQATT, CDR2 SNEGSKA (reference sequence).

The chain combines TRBV29-1 with TRBJ1-1; tentatively, D is TRBD1 (6 bases). The CDR3 is 11 residues long. V was shortened by 7 bases and J by 6 bases, with 12 bases between the two germline ends. The V gene's germline CDR1 is SQVTM and CDR2 ANQGSEA. The CDR3 region has the DNA TGCAGCGCCGAGCAGGGGCCTGAAGCTTTCTTT. This sequence encodes CSAEQGPEAFF.

The rearrangement links TRBV20-1 to TRBJ2-1; no definite D call. With 3 bases removed from V and 5 bases from J, the gap between germline ends came to 5 bases. The CDR3 is 11 residues long. Germline CDR1 is DFQATT and CDR2 is SNEGSKA (reference sequence). The CDR3 nucleotides are TGCAGTGCTAGCCAGCACAATGAGCAGTTCTTC. It yields the protein CSASQHNEQFF.

This rearrangement joins TRBV29-1 to TRBJ1-1, with no clear D. The CDR3 has 13 residues. V was trimmed by 4 bases and J by 4 bases, leaving 13 bases between them. The germline V gene has CDR1 SQVTM and CDR2 ANQGSEA. The CDR3 reads CSVVPGAVTEAFF. In DNA, the CDR3 is TGCAGCGTTGTCCCAGGTGCGGTCACTGAAGCTTTCTTT.

This clonotype was seen ten or more times. This chain connects TRBV7-2 to TRBJ1-4, with D uncertain. Germline V CDR1 and CDR2: SGHTA, FQGNSA. Deletions cut 6 bases from V and 6 bases from J, with 11 bases between. The CDR3 runs 13 residues. In DNA, the CDR3 is TGTGCCAGCAGTAGAACCCCCCATGAAAAACTGTTTTTT. This encodes CASSRTPHEKLFF.

The count of this clonotype is one. This chain joins TRBV24-1 and TRBJ2-2; D might be TRBD1 (6 bases). The CDR3 length is 16 residues. The germline V and J ends were trimmed by 0 bases and 6 bases, with 13 bases remaining between them. Germline-derived CDR1 and CDR2 are KGHDR and SFDVKD. The CDR3 region has the DNA TGTGCCACCAGTGATTTGTTGGGGGCGCCCCCCGGGGAGCTGTTTTTT. Translated, it gives CATSDLLGAPPGELFF.

This clonotype has just a few counts. The chain couples TRBV29-1 to TRBJ1-3; tentative D call: TRBD1 (5 bases). This CDR3 contains 13 residues. Trimming stripped 7 bases from V and 2 bases from J, with 12 bases between. Germline assignment: CDR1 SQVTM and CDR2 ANQGSEA. In nucleotides, the CDR3 is TGCAGCGCCCACGACAGAACTGGAAACACCATATATTTT. It codes for CSAHDRTGNTIYF.

Only a few counts were recorded for this clonotype. The chain joins TRBV5-5 to TRBJ2-3, with unresolved D. V dropped 1 base and J dropped 0 bases, with 6 bases sitting between them. The CDR3 has 14 residues. Germline V gene data show CDR1 as SGHKS and CDR2 as YYEKEE (reference sequence). CDR3 nucleotide sequence: TGTGCCAGCAGCTTGCAGTTGAGCACAGATACGCAGTATTTT. This translates into CASSLQLSTDTQYF.

The V and J genes are TRBV2 and TRBJ1-2; D uncertain. Germline CDR1 reads SNHLY; CDR2 reads FYNNEI. V lost 1 base and J 8 bases, leaving 8 bases between the germline ends. The CDR3 is 12 amino acids. CDR3 protein: CASSEVKPGYTF. The CDR3 DNA follows: TGTGCCAGCAGTGAAGTTAAGCCGGGCTACACCTTC.

The chain combines TRBV28 with TRBJ1-5, with 10 bases aligning to TRBD1. Germline trimming cut 5 bases from V and 0 bases from J; bases unmatched to any gene: 7. The CDR3 sequence is 17 residues long. CDR1 is MDHEN, CDR2 SYDVKM, per germline. The CDR3 sequence: CASSPGQGVYSNQPQHF. The CDR3 DNA reads as TGTGCCAGCAGTCCCGGACAGGGGGTTTATAGCAATCAGCCCCAGCATTTT.

The chain couples TRBV19 to TRBJ2-3; D ambiguous. The germline V and J ends were trimmed by 7 bases and 2 bases, with 16 bases remaining between them. There are 15 residues in the CDR3. Germline V CDR1 and CDR2: LNHDA, SQIVND (reference sequence). CDR3 protein: CASIIRLIFTDTQYF. The CDR3 DNA follows: TGTGCCAGTATTATTCGGCTTATATTCACAGATACGCAGTATTTT.

The CDR3 DNA reads as TGCAGTGCTAGCAAGGACAGAGATCAGCCCCAGCATTTT. Translation: CSASKDRDQPQHF. The gene calls are TRBV20-1 and TRBJ1-5, with a tentative D call TRBD1 (6 bases). This CDR3 region has 13 residues. V was cut by 3 bases and J by 5 bases, with 11 bases left in between. Per the germline V gene, CDR1 is DFQATT and CDR2 is SNEGSKA (reference sequence).

V is TRBV6-1 and J is TRBJ1-5, with D tentatively TRBD1 (5 bases). The germline V and J ends were trimmed by 0 bases and 10 bases, with 7 bases remaining between them. The CDR3 consists of 12 residues. Germline assignment: CDR1 MNHNS and CDR2 SASEGT. The CDR3, as DNA: TGTGCCAGCAGTGAAGCGAGGGGCCCCCAGCATTTT. As protein: CASSEARGPQHF.

Details on this clonotype: It may be a read error: a sequence one base away is much more abundant. The rearrangement links TRBV28 to TRBJ1-1, with 7 bases that match TRBD1. Germline V gives CDR1 MDHEN, CDR2 SYDVKM. The CDR3 spans 14 residues. Losses at the gene ends were 8 bases for V and 6 bases for J; bases not matched to a gene: 12. CDR3 region: CASRLGGNRAEAFF. As DNA, the CDR3 is TGTGCCAGCCGACTAGGGGGCAATCGCGCTGAAGCTTTCTTT.

The chain uses TRBV7-4 and TRBJ2-3; the D gene is possibly TRBD2 (5 bases). Germline CDR1 SGHVT, CDR2 SQSDAQ. The CDR3 contains 15 residues. Trimming cost V 2 bases and J 2 bases, with 11 bases left between them. CDR3 in amino acids: CASSLLRALTDTQYF. The CDR3 DNA reads TGTGCCAGCAGCTTACTGCGGGCCCTCACAGATACGCAGTATTTT.

The genes are TRBV9 and TRBJ1-1; D is perhaps TRBD1 (5 bases). V was pared by 4 bases and J by 4 bases, with 20 bases between. From germline, CDR1 is SGDLS and CDR2 YYNGEE. The CDR3 has 16 residues. The CDR3: CASSPKTAAQSTEAFF. The CDR3 bases are TGTGCCAGCAGCCCTAAGACAGCCGCACAGAGCACTGAAGCTTTCTTT.

This clonotype occurred a few times. The chain has TRBV12-3 or TRBV12-4 and TRBJ1-5; TRBD1 is a possible D gene (6 bases). The CDR3 consists of 15 residues. V shed 3 bases and J shed 4 bases, with 13 bases lying between them. The CDR3 nucleotides read TGTGCCAGCAGTTTTAGTGCAGGGGCAAATCAGCCCCAGCATTTT. Residues: CASSFSAGANQPQHF.

Concerning this clonotype: Here the CDR3 omits its conserved ending phenylalanine or tryptophan, so a read error is the likely source. The V call is TRBV28, the J call TRBJ2-7; D unresolved. Germline loops: CDR1 MDHEN, CDR2 SYDVKM. The CDR3 has 13 amino acids. Trimming took off 2 bases at V and 9 bases at J, with 14 bases between the two ends. CDR3 coding DNA: TGTGCCAGCAGTTTAAGGGCTCCCCCGGGGCAGTACTTA. Encoded protein: CASSLRAPPGQYL.

This clonotype turned up a few times. This rearrangement joins TRBV29-1 to TRBJ2-7; a weak D match, TRBD1 (5 bases). V lost 5 bases, J lost 3 bases, and 14 bases lay in between. CDR3 length equals 13 residues. From germline, CDR1 is SQVTM and CDR2 ANQGSEA. Written as DNA, the CDR3 is TGCAGCGTTCGCCCGACAGACAGCTACGAGCAGTACTTC. It encodes CSVRPTDSYEQYF.

The gene calls are TRBV28 and TRBJ2-7; D possibly uses TRBD1 or TRBD2 (5 bases each). The ends were cut back, 7 bases at V and 3 bases at J, with 16 bases in the middle. CDR3 length: 14 amino acids. Per germline, CDR1 MDHEN and CDR2 SYDVKM. CDR3 in amino acids: CASKRQGTLYEQYF. CDR3 bases: TGTGCCAGCAAACGCCAAGGGACCCTCTACGAGCAGTACTTC.

To note about this clonotype: This sequence may be a read error, since a much larger clone differs from it by one base. DNA for the CDR3: TGTGCCAGGAGCATTCAGGGGCCCAATCAGCCCCAGCATTTT. It specifies CARSIQGPNQPQHF. The V call is TRBV7-6, the J call TRBJ1-5; weak D call: TRBD1 (6 bases). Trimming left V 9 bases short and J 3 bases short, with 15 bases between. Germline V gene lookup returns CDR1 SGHVS and CDR2 FNYEAQ. This CDR3 comprises 14 residues.

This rearrangement joins TRBV5-6 to TRBJ1-1; TRBD1 is a possible D gene (5 bases). V was cut by 2 bases and J by 2 bases, with 13 bases left in between. The germline V gene encodes CDR1 SGHDT and CDR2 YYEEEE. There are 15 residues in the CDR3. CDR3 nucleotide sequence: TGTGCCAGCAGCTTTTGGGGCAGTTCCAACACTGAAGCTTTCTTT. Its protein product is CASSFWGSSNTEAFF.

The V gene is TRBV19, the J gene TRBJ1-2; D is possibly TRBD1 (5 bases). The germline V gene encodes CDR1 LNHDA and CDR2 SQIVND (reference sequence). The V and J ends lost 5 bases and 4 bases respectively, with 8 bases between them. This CDR3 has 12 residues. CDR3 in DNA: TGTGCCAGTAGTGGGGACCTCTATGGCTACACCTTC. This gives the protein CASSGDLYGYTF.

This chain joins TRBV12-3 or TRBV12-4 and TRBJ2-1; D might be TRBD2 (7 bases). The CDR3 runs 13 residues. V lost 6 bases to trimming and J lost 8 bases, with 14 bases between them. The CDR3 loop is CASRAGAKDEQFF. The CDR3 DNA sequence: TGTGCCAGCAGGGCGGGGGCCAAGGATGAGCAGTTCTTC.

This clonotype was found a few times. The chain is built from TRBV6-1 and TRBJ2-1; 10 bases align to TRBD2. The germline V gene encodes CDR1 MNHNS and CDR2 SASEGT. V lost 10 bases and J lost 0; bases outside the gene matches: 3. The CDR3 sequence is 14 residues long. The CDR3, as DNA: TGTGCCACCCGGACTAGCGGCTCCTACAATGAGCAGTTCTTC. This sequence encodes CATRTSGSYNEQFF.

This clonotype appeared a few times. CDR3 bases: TGCAGTGCTAAGGCTAGGCGTGAAAAACTGTTTTTT. This translates into CSAKARREKLFF. The rearrangement links TRBV20-1 to TRBJ1-4; D gene uncertain. Germline V gives CDR1 DFQATT, CDR2 SNEGSKA (reference sequence). The V end lost 4 bases, the J end lost 7 bases, and 10 bases lay between the germline ends. The CDR3 is 12 amino acids.

This sequence joins TRBV20-1 and TRBJ1-2, with D tentatively TRBD1 (6 bases). Germline values: CDR1 DFQATT, CDR2 SNEGSKA (reference sequence). This CDR3 is 11 amino acids long. Trimming pared 5 bases from V and 4 bases from J, leaving 8 bases between. The CDR3 protein is CSASDSYGYTF. CDR3 coding DNA: TGCAGTGCTTCGGACAGCTATGGCTACACCTTC.